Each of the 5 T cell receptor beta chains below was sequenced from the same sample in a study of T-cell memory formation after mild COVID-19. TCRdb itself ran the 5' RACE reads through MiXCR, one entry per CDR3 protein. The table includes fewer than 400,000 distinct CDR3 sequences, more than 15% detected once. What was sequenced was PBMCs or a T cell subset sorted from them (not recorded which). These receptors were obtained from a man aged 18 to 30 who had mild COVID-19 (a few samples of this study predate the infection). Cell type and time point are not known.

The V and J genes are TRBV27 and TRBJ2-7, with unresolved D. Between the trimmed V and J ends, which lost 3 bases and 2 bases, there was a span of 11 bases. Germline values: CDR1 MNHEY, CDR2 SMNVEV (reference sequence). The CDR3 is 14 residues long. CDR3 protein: CASSFPAVTYEQYF. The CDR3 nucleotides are TGTGCCAGCAGTTTCCCGGCGGTGACCTACGAGCAGTACTTC.

The CDR3, as DNA: TGTGCCAGCGCCCCGGGACTAACGACAGATACGCAGTATTTT. Translation gives CASAPGLTTDTQYF. The J gene is TRBJ2-3, the V gene TRBV7-2; 7 bases fit TRBD2. The CDR3 consists of 14 residues. Germline CDR1 reads SGHTA; CDR2 reads FQGNSA. Trimming removed 8 bases from V and 3 bases from J; junction bases left unmatched: 8.

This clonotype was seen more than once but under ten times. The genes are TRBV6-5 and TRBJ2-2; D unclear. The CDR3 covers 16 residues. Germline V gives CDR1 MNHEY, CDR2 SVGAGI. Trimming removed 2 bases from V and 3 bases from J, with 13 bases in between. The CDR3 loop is CASSYGIGRDTGELFF. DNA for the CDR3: TGTGCCAGCAGTTACGGGATCGGACGGGACACCGGGGAGCTGTTTTTT.

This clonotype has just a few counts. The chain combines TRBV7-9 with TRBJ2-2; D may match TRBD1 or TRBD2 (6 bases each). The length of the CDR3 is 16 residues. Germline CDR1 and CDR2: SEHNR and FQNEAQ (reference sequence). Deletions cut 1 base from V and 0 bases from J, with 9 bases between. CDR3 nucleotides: TGTGCCAGCAGCTTAGAGGGGGGCCCGAACACCGGGGAGCTGTTTTTT. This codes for CASSLEGGPNTGELFF.

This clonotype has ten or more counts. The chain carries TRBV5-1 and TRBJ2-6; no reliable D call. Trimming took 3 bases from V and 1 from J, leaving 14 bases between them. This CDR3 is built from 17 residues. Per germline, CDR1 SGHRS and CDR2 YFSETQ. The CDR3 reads CASSSESAISGANVLTF. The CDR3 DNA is TGCGCCAGCAGCTCTGAATCTGCGATTTCTGGGGCCAACGTCCTGACTTTC.